The 32 T cell receptor beta chains given below trace back to one sample, sequenced in a study of T cells after yellow fever vaccination. TCRdb passed the 5' RACE reads through MiXCR, listing each CDR3 protein once. In the table there are more than 300,000 distinct CDR3 sequences, about 11% of which are singletons. Sequenced here: CD4+ T cells sorted from PBMCs, sampled 45 days after the yellow fever booster vaccination. All receptors come from a man younger than 35 who received the YFV17D yellow fever vaccine.

This chain links TRBV5-5 with TRBJ2-3; D remains ambiguous. The CDR3 spans 18 residues. Trimming stripped 0 bases from V and 0 bases from J, with 17 bases between. Germline CDR1 is SGHKS and CDR2 is YYEKEE (reference sequence). The CDR3 protein is CASSLAYRSSSSTDTQYF. The CDR3 region has the DNA TGTGCCAGCAGCTTGGCCTATAGGAGCTCGTCTAGCACAGATACGCAGTATTTT.

V gene TRBV5-1 combines with J gene TRBJ2-5; the match to TRBD2 covers 8 bases. Germline V gives CDR1 SGHRS, CDR2 YFSETQ. V lost 6 bases to trimming and J lost 3 bases; unmatched junction nucleotides: 4. This CDR3 is 13 amino acids long. The chain's CDR3 is CASTVLAEETQYF. The CDR3 nucleotides read TGCGCCAGCACGGTACTAGCGGAAGAGACCCAGTACTTC.

There are a few counts of this clonotype. The chain carries TRBV20-1 and TRBJ2-7; possibly TRBD2 for D (6 bases). The CDR3 loop spans 9 amino acids. Germline CDR1 reads DFQATT; CDR2 reads SNEGSKA (reference sequence). The V gene lost 7 bases and the J gene lost 12 bases, with 13 bases spanning the gap. The CDR3 protein is CSGGEYPYV. CDR3 sequence (DNA): TGCAGTGGCGGGGAATATCCGTACGTC.

This sequence joins TRBV4-1 and TRBJ2-3; either TRBD1 or TRBD2 may fit D (7 bases each). CDR1 MGHRA and CDR2 YSYEKL come from the germline V gene. The CDR3 has 17 residues. V was trimmed by 1 base and J by 2 bases, leaving 16 bases between them. CDR3 DNA: TGCGCCAGCAGCCAAGCGCCGGCAGGGGGGGACACAGATACGCAGTATTTT. This codes for CASSQAPAGGDTDTQYF.

This clonotype appeared a few times. The chain's CDR3 is CASSPRLGGGPSTDTQYF. The CDR3 DNA sequence: TGTGCCAGCAGCCCGAGGCTCGGCGGGGGTCCTAGCACAGATACGCAGTATTTT. The chain uses TRBV7-2 and TRBJ2-3, with 7 nucleotides matching TRBD2. The J segment lost 0 bases and the V segment lost 5 bases, leaving 14 bases of the junction unmatched. The CDR3 covers 18 residues. From germline, CDR1 is SGHTA and CDR2 FQGNSA.

The chain couples TRBV5-1 to TRBJ1-6, with no clear D. Trimming pared 0 bases from V and 6 bases from J, leaving 10 bases between. The CDR3 loop spans 15 amino acids. From germline, CDR1 is SGHRS and CDR2 YFSETQ. CDR3 DNA sequence: TGCGCCAGCAGCTTGGATACGGATTTTAATTCACCCCTCCACTTT. The encoded protein is CASSLDTDFNSPLHF.

This clonotype was counted a few times. V gene TRBV20-1 combines with J gene TRBJ2-1, with D possibly being TRBD1 or TRBD2 (5 bases each). Germline-derived CDR1 and CDR2 are DFQATT and SNEGSKA (reference sequence). This CDR3 contains 11 residues. Trimming stripped 6 bases from V and 7 bases from J, with 10 bases between. CDR3 nucleotide sequence: TGCAGTGCGGGGGATGGGAATGAGCAGTTCTTC. Its protein product is CSAGDGNEQFF.

The chain is built from TRBV6-5 and TRBJ2-2; 7 bases are shared with TRBD2. CDR3 length: 15 residues. CDR1 is MNHEY, CDR2 SVGAGI, per germline. The V and J ends lost 8 bases and 6 bases, in that order; junction bases with no gene match: 12. The DNA for the CDR3 is TGTGCCAGCTTCAGCGAGAACCGGGGGGCCGGGGAGCTGTTTTTT. It encodes CASFSENRGAGELFF.

CDR3 region: CASSLSGDYEQYV. In DNA, the CDR3 is TGCGCCAGCAGCTTGTCCGGGGACTACGAGCAGTACGTC. This chain joins TRBV5-1 and TRBJ2-7; D possibly corresponds to TRBD2 (5 bases). Germline V CDR1 and CDR2: SGHRS, YFSETQ. Trimming took 1 base from V and 3 from J, leaving 8 bases between them. CDR3 length: 13 residues.

This clonotype has a count of ten or more. The chain recombines TRBV29-1 with TRBJ1-2, with 10 bases identical to TRBD1. The junction had 5 bases not matched to a gene; V was cut back by 6 bases and J by 4 bases. The CDR3 totals 13 residues. Per the germline V gene, CDR1 is SQVTM and CDR2 is ANQGSEA. The CDR3 region is CSVAWTGGYGYTF. Written as DNA, the CDR3 is TGCAGCGTAGCCTGGACAGGGGGCTATGGCTACACCTTC.

V gene TRBV7-9 combines with J gene TRBJ2-5; tentatively, D is TRBD1 (6 bases). Trimming took off 6 bases at V and 5 bases at J, with 10 bases between the two ends. This CDR3 is 12 amino acids long. From germline, CDR1 is SEHNR and CDR2 FQNEAQ (reference sequence). The CDR3 loop reads CASSWDMETQYF. In DNA, the CDR3 is TGTGCCAGCAGTTGGGACATGGAGACCCAGTACTTC.

The rearrangement links TRBV27 to TRBJ2-5; a weak D match, TRBD2 (6 bases). Trimming stripped 8 bases from V and 2 bases from J, with 15 bases between. In germline, CDR1 is MNHEY, CDR2 SMNVEV (reference sequence). There are 14 residues in the CDR3. The chain's CDR3 is CASRSYGGQETQYF. In DNA form, the CDR3 reads TGTGCCAGCCGTTCCTACGGGGGACAAGAGACCCAGTACTTC.

This clonotype has a handful of counts. The V gene is TRBV15, the J gene TRBJ2-1; 13 bases are shared with TRBD2. V was pared by 0 bases and J by 12 bases, with 14 bases of the junction left unmatched. The CDR3 spans 18 residues. CDR1 LNHNV and CDR2 YYDKDF come from the germline V gene (reference sequence). The CDR3 loop reads CATSRDPHRLAGGRGQFF. In DNA form, the CDR3 reads TGTGCCACCAGCAGAGATCCCCACCGACTAGCGGGGGGCCGGGGGCAGTTCTTC.

The V and J genes are TRBV4-3 and TRBJ1-6; a weak D match, TRBD1 (5 bases). Germline CDR1 reads LGHNA; CDR2 reads YSLEER. CDR3 length: 17 residues. The ends were cut back, 0 bases at V and 5 bases at J, with 14 bases in the middle. The CDR3 loop is CASSQDPWGRNNSPLHF. CDR3 bases: TGCGCCAGCAGCCAAGATCCGTGGGGACGGAATAATTCACCCCTCCACTTT.

This clonotype has at least ten counts. V is TRBV5-4 and J is TRBJ1-1, with D unclear. The CDR3 is 15 amino acids. Per germline, CDR1 SGHNT and CDR2 YYREEE (reference sequence). V dropped 0 bases and J dropped 1 base, with 10 bases sitting between them. DNA of the CDR3: TGTGCCAGCAGCTTGGAGGTGTGGGAGAACACTGAAGCTTTCTTT. Protein: CASSLEVWENTEAFF.

This clonotype has more than one count but fewer than ten. This chain uses TRBV28 with TRBJ2-2, with a tentative D call TRBD1 (6 bases). Trimming stripped 5 bases from V and 1 base from J, with 11 bases between. CDR1 is MDHEN, CDR2 SYDVKM, per germline. This CDR3 has 15 residues. CDR3: CASSLGQWNTGELFF. Written as DNA, the CDR3 is TGTGCCAGCAGTCTTGGACAGTGGAACACCGGGGAGCTGTTTTTT.

This clonotype appeared many times. The V and J genes are TRBV4-3 and TRBJ2-5, with TRBD2 as a possible D gene (5 bases). V dropped 0 bases and J dropped 5 bases, with 10 bases sitting between them. CDR1 is LGHNA, CDR2 YSLEER, per germline. The CDR3 is 14 amino acids. The CDR3 is CASSQDRDRETQYF. The CDR3 DNA follows: TGCGCCAGCAGCCAAGATCGGGATAGGGAGACCCAGTACTTC.

J is TRBJ1-5 and V is TRBV6-4; D is unresolved. Trimming cost V 9 bases and J 5 bases, with 5 bases left between them. The CDR3 covers 10 residues. CDR1 is MRHNA, CDR2 SNTAGT, per germline. CDR3 nucleotide sequence: TGTGCCAGGAGATATCAGCCCCAGCATTTT. Translating gives CARRYQPQHF.

A few counts support this clonotype. This rearrangement joins TRBV29-1 to TRBJ1-4; no clear D gene. CDR1 is SQVTM and CDR2 is ANQGSEA in the germline V gene. The CDR3 consists of 11 residues. Trimming pared 6 bases from V and 8 bases from J, leaving 10 bases between. In nucleotides, the CDR3 is TGCAGCGTACCCGAGGGAGAAAAACTGTTTTTT. This gives the protein CSVPEGEKLFF.

This clonotype was seen a handful of times. This chain uses TRBV5-1 with TRBJ2-5, with 8 bases aligning to TRBD2. The CDR3 runs 15 residues. J gave up 4 bases and V 4 bases, and 9 bases lay outside the gene matches. Looked up from germline, CDR1 is SGHRS and CDR2 is YFSETQ. Written as DNA, the CDR3 is TGCGCCAGCAGCCAGGACTCCGCGGGGGGAGAGACCCAGTACTTC. Its translation is CASSQDSAGGETQYF.

CDR3 sequence reads: CASSPRGVARETQYF. The CDR3 DNA follows: TGTGCCAGCTCACCGCGCGGGGTTGCGCGAGAGACCCAGTACTTC. The V and J genes are TRBV18 and TRBJ2-5; TRBD2 is a possible D gene (6 bases). This CDR3 has 15 amino acids. Germline V gives CDR1 KGHSH, CDR2 LQKENI. The V end lost 3 bases, the J end lost 4 bases, and 15 bases lay between the germline ends.

This clonotype was counted many times. J is TRBJ1-3 and V is TRBV11-2; D unclear. The V end was cut by 5 bases, the J end by 3 bases, with 20 bases between. The CDR3 is made up of 17 amino acids. The germline gives CDR1 SGHAT, CDR2 FQNNGV. In DNA form, the CDR3 reads TGTGCCAGCAGCCCCCTCGGTGGGCGGGAGCTTGGAAACACCATATATTTT. Translating gives CASSPLGGRELGNTIYF.

The table lists this clonotype with a few counts. The CDR3 reads CAWSRGPGEAFF. The CDR3 DNA is TGTGCCTGGAGTCGGGGTCCGGGTGAAGCTTTCTTT. The chain uses TRBV30 and TRBJ1-1; D remains ambiguous. CDR1 GTSNPN and CDR2 SVGIG come from the germline V gene (reference sequence). The CDR3 totals 12 residues. Trimming stripped 2 bases from V and 7 bases from J, with 11 bases between.

The chain's CDR3 is CASSPRGTSGAQTQYF. The CDR3, as DNA: TGTGCCAGCAGCCCAAGGGGGACTAGCGGGGCCCAGACCCAGTACTTC. The chain links TRBV9 to TRBJ2-5; 13 nucleotides match TRBD2. The V and J ends lost 4 bases and 6 bases, in that order; junction bases with no gene match: 9. The CDR3 runs 16 residues. CDR1 is SGDLS, CDR2 YYNGEE, per germline.

This chain uses TRBV20-1 with TRBJ2-5; 7 bases are shared with TRBD2. After removal of 5 bases from V and 2 bases from J, the junction contained 11 bases not matched to a gene. Germline CDR1 is DFQATT and CDR2 is SNEGSKA (reference sequence). CDR3 size: 15 residues. The CDR3, as DNA: TGCAGTGCTCCGCGGGGACCGGGACTACAAGAGACCCAGTACTTC. Its protein is CSAPRGPGLQETQYF.

The chain carries TRBV20-1 and TRBJ2-7; 9 bases match TRBD2. The V gene end was trimmed by 6 bases and the J gene end by 5 bases; junction bases not matched to a gene: 17. Germline V gene data show CDR1 as DFQATT and CDR2 as SNEGSKA (reference sequence). The CDR3 sequence is 16 residues long. The CDR3 DNA reads TGCAGTGCCCTACCTTTGGCGGGGGGGACTCGGGACGAGCAGTACTTC. It codes for CSALPLAGGTRDEQYF.

V is TRBV7-3 and J is TRBJ2-2; no definite D call. Germline lookup yields CDR1 SGHTA and CDR2 FQGTGA. This CDR3 has 14 amino acids. V lost 5 bases, J lost 7 bases, and 14 bases lay in between. The CDR3, as DNA: TGTGCCAGCAGCCGCGCCCGTTGGGACGGGGAGCTGTTTTTT. Its translation: CASSRARWDGELFF.

The chain employs TRBV4-2 and TRBJ2-5; the D is unclear. Germline CDR1 and CDR2: LGHNA and YNFKEQ. The CDR3 is 11 amino acids. Trimming left V 3 bases short and J 5 bases short, with 4 bases between. CDR3: CASSHSETQYF. The CDR3, as DNA: TGTGCCAGCAGCCACAGTGAGACCCAGTACTTC.

This clonotype appeared a few times. CDR3 protein: CSMGGAFF. Written as DNA, the CDR3 is TGCAGCATGGGGGGAGCTTTCTTT. The chain is built from TRBV29-1 and TRBJ1-1; perhaps TRBD1 as D (5 bases). The CDR3 spans 8 residues. Germline V gene data show CDR1 as SQVTM and CDR2 as ANQGSEA. The ends were cut back, 8 bases at V and 10 bases at J, with 8 bases in the middle.

This clonotype was counted only a few times. The gene calls are TRBV4-2 and TRBJ2-3, with 9 bases lining up with TRBD2. The CDR3 sequence is 17 residues long. J was trimmed by 4 bases and V by 1 base; bases with no gene match: 9. Germline CDR1 and CDR2: LGHNA and YNFKEQ. Written as DNA, the CDR3 is TGTGCCAGCAGCCAAGTCGGCGCGGGGGGGCAAGCAGATACGCAGTATTTT. Protein sequence: CASSQVGAGGQADTQYF.

There are a few counts of this clonotype. The chain combines TRBV12-3 or TRBV12-4 with TRBJ1-4; D is unclear. This CDR3 has 17 residues. V was clipped by 3 bases and J by 8 bases, with 22 bases between them. The CDR3 nucleotides are TGTGCCAGCAGTTTCGGGCAAGTCCCCGTTGTGGGGGAAAAACTGTTTTTT. Its protein is CASSFGQVPVVGEKLFF.

This clonotype showed up just a few times. The chain links TRBV7-3 to TRBJ2-4; D is uncertain. Between the trimmed V and J ends, which lost 1 base and 6 bases, there was a span of 13 bases. Germline V CDR1 and CDR2: SGHTA, FQGTGA. This CDR3 has 15 residues. The chain's CDR3 is CASSLSAPPGNIQYF. In DNA form, the CDR3 reads TGTGCCAGCAGCTTAAGTGCCCCCCCTGGAAACATTCAGTACTTC.